One TCR beta chain is described in this entry. Antigen: not known. This entry belongs to a study of cytomegalovirus exposure and HLA in healthy donors. Study-wide background: About 180 million T cells yielded approximately 100 million unique TCR beta sequences, as an earlier analysis found.

V lost 5 bases, J lost 5 bases, and 2 bases stayed unmatched. This CDR3 is 13 amino acids long. The germline CDR1 and CDR2 sequences are SGHDN and FVKESK. General study findings and limits: Reports credit the classifier with highly specific, highly sensitive diagnosis of cytomegalovirus status.

The PCR used 60 Vbeta and 13 Jbeta primers. Original processing notes: A later analysis tallied 80 million or so unique TCR beta chains, around 12 million of them shared. Only in-frame clones appear in the TCRdb table, and some are missing; sequencing was by immunoSEQ multiplex PCR. For V, J and clone size, that table is used; D and trimming come from the DNA. The data show more than 150,000 clones, around 83% seen once. Sequencing used PBMCs. This rearrangement joins TRBV14 to TRBJ1-2, with 10 nucleotides matching TRBD1. This sequence originates from a woman aged 18-30 years in good health and CMV-seronegative. The chain's CDR3 is CASSVGQGYGYTF. The CDR3 DNA is TGTGCCAGCAGCGTGGGACAGGGGTATGGCTACACCTTC.